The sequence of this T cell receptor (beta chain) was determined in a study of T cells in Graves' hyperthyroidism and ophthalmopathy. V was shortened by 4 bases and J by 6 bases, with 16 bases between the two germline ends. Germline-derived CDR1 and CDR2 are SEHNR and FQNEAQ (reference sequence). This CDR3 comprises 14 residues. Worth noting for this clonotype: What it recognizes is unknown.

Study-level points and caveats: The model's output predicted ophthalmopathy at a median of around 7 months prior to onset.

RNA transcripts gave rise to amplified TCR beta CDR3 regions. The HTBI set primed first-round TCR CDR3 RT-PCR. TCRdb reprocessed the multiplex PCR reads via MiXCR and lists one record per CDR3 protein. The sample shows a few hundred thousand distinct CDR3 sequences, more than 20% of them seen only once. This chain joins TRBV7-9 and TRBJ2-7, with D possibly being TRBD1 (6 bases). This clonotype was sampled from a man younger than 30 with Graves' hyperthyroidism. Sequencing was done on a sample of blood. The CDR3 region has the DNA TGTGCCAGCAGCTCCCGCCTCGGACAGAGCGAGCAGTACTTC. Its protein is CASSSRLGQSEQYF.